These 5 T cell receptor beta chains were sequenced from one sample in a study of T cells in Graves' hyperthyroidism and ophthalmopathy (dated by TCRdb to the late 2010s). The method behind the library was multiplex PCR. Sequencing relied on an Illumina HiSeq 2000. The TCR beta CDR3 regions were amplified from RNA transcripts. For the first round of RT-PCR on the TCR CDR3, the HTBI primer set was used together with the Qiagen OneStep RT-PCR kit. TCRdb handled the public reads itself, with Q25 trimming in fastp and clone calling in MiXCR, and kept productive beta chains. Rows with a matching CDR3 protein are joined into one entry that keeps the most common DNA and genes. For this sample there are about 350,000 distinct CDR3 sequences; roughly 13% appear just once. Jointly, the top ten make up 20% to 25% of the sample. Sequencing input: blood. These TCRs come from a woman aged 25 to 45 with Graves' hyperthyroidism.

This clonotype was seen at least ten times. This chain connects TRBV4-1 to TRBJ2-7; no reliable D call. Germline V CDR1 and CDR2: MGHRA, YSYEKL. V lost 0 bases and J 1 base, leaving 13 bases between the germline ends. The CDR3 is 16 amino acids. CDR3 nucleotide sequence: TGCGCCAGCAGCCAAGATGTGGCTATAAGATCCTACGAGCAGTACTTC. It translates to CASSQDVAIRSYEQYF.

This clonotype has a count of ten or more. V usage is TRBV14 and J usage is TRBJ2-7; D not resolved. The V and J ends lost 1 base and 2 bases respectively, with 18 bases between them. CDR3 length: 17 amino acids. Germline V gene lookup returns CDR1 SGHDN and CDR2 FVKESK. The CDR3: CASSQGLNGRTPYEQYF. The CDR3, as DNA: TGTGCCAGCAGCCAAGGCCTTAATGGGCGAACTCCCTACGAGCAGTACTTC.

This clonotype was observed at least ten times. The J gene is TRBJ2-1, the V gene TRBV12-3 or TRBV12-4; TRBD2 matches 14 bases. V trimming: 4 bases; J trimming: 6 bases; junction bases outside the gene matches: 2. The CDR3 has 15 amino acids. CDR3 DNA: TGTGCCAGCAGTTCGGGACTAGCGGGAGCCAATGAGCAGTTCTTC. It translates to CASSSGLAGANEQFF.

For the CDR3, the DNA is TGTGCCATCAGCCTCCAGGGTGGGGGGGCGCCGAACTATGGCTACACCTTC. The encoded protein is CAISLQGGGAPNYGYTF. The genes are TRBV10-3 and TRBJ1-2, with D perhaps matching TRBD1 (6 bases). Germline loops: CDR1 ENHRY, CDR2 SYGVKD. Trimming removed 6 bases from V and 2 bases from J, with 22 bases in between. The CDR3 loop spans 17 amino acids.

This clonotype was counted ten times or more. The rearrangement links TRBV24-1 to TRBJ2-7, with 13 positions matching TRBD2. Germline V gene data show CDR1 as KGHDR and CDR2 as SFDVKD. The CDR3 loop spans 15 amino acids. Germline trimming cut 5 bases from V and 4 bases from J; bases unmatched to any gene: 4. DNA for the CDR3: TGTGCCACCAGTGGGACTAGCGGGAGTCGGTACGAGCAGTACTTC. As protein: CATSGTSGSRYEQYF.